The 21 T cell receptor beta chains given below trace back to one sample, sequenced in a study of PD-L1 blockade in urothelial cancer. TCRdb's copy holds only in-frame clones and misses some; the assay was immunoSEQ multiplex PCR. Found here are around 80,000 clones, about 85% of them singletons; the top ten hold 4.5% to 6.5%. Sequencing used PBMCs, obtained around atezolizumab (anti-PD-L1) treatment. The receptors were gathered from a woman in her 70s with urothelial cancer.

The gene calls are TRBV19 and TRBJ2-5; 11 nucleotides agree with TRBD2. V was clipped by 6 bases and J by 5 bases; unmatched bases: 5. CDR1 is LNHDA and CDR2 is SQIVND in the germline V gene (reference sequence). The CDR3 sequence is 14 residues long. The CDR3 here is CASRDSGGGETQYF. As DNA, the CDR3 is TGTGCCAGTAGAGATAGCGGGGGGGGCGAGACCCAGTACTTC.

This sequence joins TRBV11-2 and TRBJ1-1; perhaps TRBD1 as D (6 bases). Trimming cost V 4 bases and J 3 bases, with 15 bases left between them. The germline CDR1 and CDR2 sequences are SGHAT and FQNNGV. CDR3 length: 15 amino acids. CDR3 sequence (DNA): TGTGCCAGCAGCTCGTGGACACCAGGGGACACTGAAGCTTTCTTT. Residues: CASSSWTPGDTEAFF.

This clone was recorded once. The CDR3: CASSGLSVANEKLFF. The CDR3 DNA sequence: TGTGCCAGCAGTGGTCTCAGCGTGGCTAATGAAAAACTGTTTTTT. The chain links TRBV2 to TRBJ1-4; D uncertain. V lost 4 bases and J lost 3, with 12 bases in between. CDR3 length equals 15 residues. CDR1 is SNHLY and CDR2 is FYNNEI in the germline V gene. Full variable domain (remainder filled in from reference TRBV2 and TRBJ1-4): EPEVTQTPSHQVTQMGQEVILRCVPISNHLYFYWYRQILGQKVEFLVSFYNNEISEKSEIFDDQFSVERPDGSNFTLKIRSTKLEDSAMYFCASSGLSVANEKLFFGSGTQLSVL.

The chain is built from TRBV7-9 and TRBJ1-1; 9 nucleotides align to TRBD1. CDR3 length: 17 residues. Looked up from germline, CDR1 is SEHNR and CDR2 is FQNEAQ (reference sequence). J was trimmed by 0 bases and V by 4 bases; bases with no gene match: 9. CDR3 sequence reads: CASSSWGTGPMNTEAFF. The CDR3 DNA reads TGTGCCAGCAGCTCGTGGGGGACAGGGCCCATGAACACTGAAGCTTTCTTT.

This chain connects TRBV11-2 to TRBJ1-6; possibly TRBD1 for D (6 bases). The V and J ends lost 4 bases and 6 bases respectively, with 13 bases between them. This CDR3 region has 15 residues. CDR1 and CDR2 from the germline V gene are SGHAT and FQNNGV. CDR3 coding DNA: TGTGCCAGCAGCTGGGCCCAGGGGAGTAATTCACCCCTCCACTTT. Its translation is CASSWAQGSNSPLHF.

CDR3 protein: CASSLEGQLSYNEQFF. The CDR3 nucleotides read TGTGCCAGCAGCTTAGAGGGACAGCTCTCCTACAATGAGCAGTTCTTC. The chain is built from TRBV11-3 and TRBJ2-1, with 7 bases that match TRBD1. The CDR3 length is 16 residues. With V trimmed by 0 bases and J by 0 bases, 2 bases remained unmatched. Germline CDR1 and CDR2: SGHNT and YENEEA.

The chain uses TRBV7-8 and TRBJ1-2; 10 positions agree with TRBD1. Germline assignment: CDR1 SGHVS and CDR2 FQNEAQ. J gave up 4 bases and V 5 bases, and 10 bases lay outside the gene matches. This CDR3 contains 16 residues. Here the CDR3 DNA reads TGTGCCAGCAGCCCCAGAATATGGACAGGGGGCTATGGCTACACCTTC. Translating gives CASSPRIWTGGYGYTF.

This chain joins TRBV5-5 and TRBJ1-1, with D unresolved. The length of the CDR3 is 14 residues. Trimming removed 4 bases from V and 0 bases from J, with 10 bases in between. CDR1 SGHKS and CDR2 YYEKEE come from the germline V gene (reference sequence). CDR3 residues: CASSRDTVNTEAFF. The CDR3 coding sequence is TGTGCCAGCAGCCGCGACACTGTGAACACTGAAGCTTTCTTT.

Details on this clone: Other DNA sequences within the sample encode an identical CDR3. The gene calls are TRBV9 and TRBJ2-3, with D possibly TRBD1 on 6 matching bases. V was clipped by 1 base and J by 0 bases, with 6 bases between them. This CDR3 is 14 amino acids long. Germline CDR1 and CDR2: SGDLS and YYNGEE. CDR3 protein: CASSVQGSTDTQYF. In nucleotides, the CDR3 is TGTGCCAGCAGCGTACAGGGGAGCACAGATACGCAGTATTTT.

The chain employs TRBV25-1 and TRBJ1-4, with D possibly TRBD1 on 5 matching bases. Germline-derived CDR1 and CDR2 are MGHDK and SYGVNS. CDR3 length equals 15 residues. Trimming removed 2 bases at V and 4 bases at J, with 11 bases between. CDR3: CASSELGRDNEKLFF. The CDR3, as DNA: TGTGCCAGCAGTGAACTCGGCAGGGATAATGAAAAACTGTTTTTT.

The V call is TRBV7-8, the J call TRBJ2-1; 10 bases fit TRBD1. The germline CDR1 and CDR2 sequences are SGHVS and FQNEAQ. The CDR3 length is 15 residues. The J segment lost 8 bases and the V segment lost 5 bases, leaving 9 bases of the junction unmatched. CDR3 DNA sequence: TGTGCCAGCAGCCGAGGACAGGGGGATGTCTATGAGCAGTTCTTC. Its translation: CASSRGQGDVYEQFF.

The chain is built from TRBV5-1 and TRBJ2-5; D ambiguous. V gave up 0 bases and J gave up 0 bases, with 9 bases separating them. The CDR3 is 15 amino acids. Germline V gene data show CDR1 as SGHRS and CDR2 as YFSETQ. In DNA, the CDR3 is TGCGCCAGCAGCTTGGTGGCAGGCTACCAAGAGACCCAGTACTTC. Translating gives CASSLVAGYQETQYF.

V and J are TRBV9 and TRBJ1-2, with D tentatively TRBD1 (5 bases). The V end lost 0 bases, the J end lost 2 bases, and 11 bases lay between the germline ends. The CDR3 is 15 residues long. CDR1 and CDR2 from the germline V gene are SGDLS and YYNGEE. CDR3 DNA: TGTGCCAGCAGCGTAGGGGTCGGGGGAAACTATGGCTACACCTTC. Encoded protein: CASSVGVGGNYGYTF.

This clone turned up a few times. V gene TRBV5-6 combines with J gene TRBJ2-7, with D maybe TRBD1 (5 bases). V dropped 3 bases and J dropped 0 bases, with 13 bases sitting between them. The CDR3 is made up of 15 amino acids. Germline CDR1 SGHDT, CDR2 YYEEEE. The CDR3 sequence is CASSSTVSSSYEQYF. The CDR3 region has the DNA TGTGCCAGCAGCTCGACAGTTTCCAGCTCCTACGAGCAGTACTTC.

The rearrangement links TRBV27 to TRBJ2-6, with TRBD1 identical over 7 bases. Trimming at V came to 6 bases and at J to 2 bases, leaving 4 bases not matched to a gene. CDR1 is MNHEY and CDR2 is SMNVEV in the germline V gene (reference sequence). The CDR3 has 15 amino acids. CDR3 DNA: TGTGCCAGCAGAAGGGGGCTGGCTGGGGCCAACGTCCTGACTTTC. Its protein product is CASRRGLAGANVLTF.

The chain is built from TRBV4-1 and TRBJ1-3; D is ambiguous. Deletions cut 0 bases from V and 4 bases from J, with 16 bases between. CDR3 size: 17 residues. Germline CDR1 is MGHRA and CDR2 is YSYEKL. The CDR3 nucleotides are TGCGCCAGCAGCCAAGAACCTCACGCGGGTGGCGGAAACACCATATATTTT. It translates to CASSQEPHAGGGNTIYF.

The rearrangement links TRBV2 to TRBJ1-6, with 10 bases aligning to TRBD1. Trimming cost V 10 bases and J 10 bases; bases outside gene matches: 10. CDR1 and CDR2 (germline): SNHLY, FYNNEI. This CDR3 contains 14 residues. The chain's CDR3 is CAKKAGQGRSPLHF. For the CDR3, the DNA is TGTGCCAAAAAGGCGGGACAGGGGAGATCACCCCTCCACTTT.

The rearrangement uses TRBV5-1 and TRBJ2-5; D gene ambiguous. The V gene lost 5 bases and the J gene lost 5 bases, with 7 bases spanning the gap. This CDR3 has 11 residues. Germline V gene lookup returns CDR1 SGHRS and CDR2 YFSETQ. The CDR3 bases are TGCGCCAGCAGTGACTGGGAGACCCAGTACTTC. Translation gives CASSDWETQYF.

The V call is TRBV29-1, the J call TRBJ1-1; 10 nucleotides align to TRBD1. Germline CDR1 reads SQVTM; CDR2 reads ANQGSEA. Trimming removed 7 bases from V and 5 bases from J; junction bases left unmatched: 7. The CDR3 loop spans 13 amino acids. CDR3 residues: CSGRQGADTEAFF. As DNA, the CDR3 is TGCAGCGGAAGACAGGGGGCGGATACTGAAGCTTTCTTT.

This rearrangement joins TRBV27 to TRBJ2-3; 7 nucleotides align to TRBD1. Looked up from germline, CDR1 is MNHEY and CDR2 is SMNVEV (reference sequence). The CDR3 runs 16 residues. The V segment lost 5 bases and the J segment 1 base; nucleotides outside the gene matches: 9. CDR3 coding DNA: TGTGCCAGCAGTGGTCCGACAGGGTCCGGCACAGATACGCAGTATTTT. Protein product: CASSGPTGSGTDTQYF.

J is TRBJ2-1 and V is TRBV10-1; possibly TRBD2 for D (6 bases). Germline CDR1 WNHNN, CDR2 SYGVQD (reference sequence). The CDR3 covers 14 residues. V was shortened by 2 bases and J by 12 bases, with 17 bases between the two germline ends. CDR3 sequence: CASSETGSGLGQFF. The CDR3 DNA sequence: TGCGCCAGCAGTGAGACCGGTAGCGGATTGGGGCAGTTCTTC.